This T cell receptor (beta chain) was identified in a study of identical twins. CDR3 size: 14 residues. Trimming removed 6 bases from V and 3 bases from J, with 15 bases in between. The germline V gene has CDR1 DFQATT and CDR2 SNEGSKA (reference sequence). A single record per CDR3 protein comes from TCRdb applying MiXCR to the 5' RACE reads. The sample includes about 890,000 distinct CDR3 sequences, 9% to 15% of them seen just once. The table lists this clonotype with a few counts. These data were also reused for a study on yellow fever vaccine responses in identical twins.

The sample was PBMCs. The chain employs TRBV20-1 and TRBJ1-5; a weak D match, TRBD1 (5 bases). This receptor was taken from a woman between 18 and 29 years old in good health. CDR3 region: CSAGPGRDNQPQHF. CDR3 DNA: TGCAGTGCCGGGCCGGGGCGGGACAATCAGCCCCAGCATTTT.